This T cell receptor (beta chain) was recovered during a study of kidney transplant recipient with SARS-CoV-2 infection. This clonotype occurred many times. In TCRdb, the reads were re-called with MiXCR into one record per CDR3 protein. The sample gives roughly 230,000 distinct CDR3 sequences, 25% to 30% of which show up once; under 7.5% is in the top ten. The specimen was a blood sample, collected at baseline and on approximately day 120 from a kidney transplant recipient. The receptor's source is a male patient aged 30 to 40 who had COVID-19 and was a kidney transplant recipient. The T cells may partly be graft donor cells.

For the CDR3, the DNA is TGCGCCAGCAGCCAAGATCGCAGTATGGGCGAGCAGTACTTC. Translation gives CASSQDRSMGEQYF. This chain uses TRBV4-1 with TRBJ2-5; D uncertain. The better agreement between TRBJ2-7 and the DNA end casts doubt on the J call. Germline CDR1 is MGHRA and CDR2 is YSYEKL. The CDR3 spans 14 residues.